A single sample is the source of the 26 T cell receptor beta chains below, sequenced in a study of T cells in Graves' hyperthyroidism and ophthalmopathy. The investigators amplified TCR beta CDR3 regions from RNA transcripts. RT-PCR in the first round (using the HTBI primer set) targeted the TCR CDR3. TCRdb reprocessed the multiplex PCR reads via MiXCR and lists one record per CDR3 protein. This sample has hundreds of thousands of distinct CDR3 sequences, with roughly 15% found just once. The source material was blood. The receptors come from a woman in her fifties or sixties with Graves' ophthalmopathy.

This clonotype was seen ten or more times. CDR3 DNA: TGCAGTGCTAGAGGCAGGGGGCACAATGAGCAGTTCTTC. Residues: CSARGRGHNEQFF. The gene calls are TRBV20-1 and TRBJ2-1, with TRBD1 identical over 8 bases. With V trimmed by 1 base and J by 5 bases, 1 base remained unmatched. This CDR3 region has 13 residues. Germline-derived CDR1 and CDR2 are DFQATT and SNEGSKA (reference sequence).

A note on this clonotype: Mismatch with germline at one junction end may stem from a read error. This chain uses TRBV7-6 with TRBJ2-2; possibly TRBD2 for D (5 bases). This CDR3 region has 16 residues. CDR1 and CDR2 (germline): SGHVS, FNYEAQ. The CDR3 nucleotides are TGTGCCAGCAGCCCTCATCGGGGTCCAAACATCGGGGAGCTGTTTTTT. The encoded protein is CASSPHRGPNIGELFF.

In DNA form, the CDR3 reads TGTGCCAGCAGCCTGCGGACAGGCCGAATGAACACTGAAGCTTTCTTT. This codes for CASSLRTGRMNTEAFF. J is TRBJ1-1 and V is TRBV14; 7 nucleotides agree with TRBD1. This CDR3 has 16 residues. V trimming: 4 bases; J trimming: 0 bases; junction bases outside the gene matches: 8. In germline, CDR1 is SGHDN, CDR2 FVKESK.

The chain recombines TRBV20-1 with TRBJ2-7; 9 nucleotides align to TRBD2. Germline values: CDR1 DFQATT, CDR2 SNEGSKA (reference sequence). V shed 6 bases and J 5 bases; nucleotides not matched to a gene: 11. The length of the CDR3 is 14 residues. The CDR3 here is CSALLGTSLHEQYF. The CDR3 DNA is TGCAGTGCCCTACTTGGGACTAGCCTACACGAGCAGTACTTC.

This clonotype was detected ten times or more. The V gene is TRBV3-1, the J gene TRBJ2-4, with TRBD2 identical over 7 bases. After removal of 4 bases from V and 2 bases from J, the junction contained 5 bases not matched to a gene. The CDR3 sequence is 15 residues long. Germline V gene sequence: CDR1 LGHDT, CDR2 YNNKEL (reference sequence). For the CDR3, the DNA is TGTGCCAGCAGCCCGGCGGGAGCATCCAAAAACATTCAGTACTTC. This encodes CASSPAGASKNIQYF.

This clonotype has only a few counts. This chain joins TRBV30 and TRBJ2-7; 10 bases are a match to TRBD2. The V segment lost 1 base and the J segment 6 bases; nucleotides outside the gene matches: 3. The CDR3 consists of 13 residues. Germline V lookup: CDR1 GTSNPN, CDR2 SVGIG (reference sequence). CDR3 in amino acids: CAWSGLAGVEQYF. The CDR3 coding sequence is TGTGCCTGGAGTGGTCTAGCGGGAGTCGAGCAGTACTTC.

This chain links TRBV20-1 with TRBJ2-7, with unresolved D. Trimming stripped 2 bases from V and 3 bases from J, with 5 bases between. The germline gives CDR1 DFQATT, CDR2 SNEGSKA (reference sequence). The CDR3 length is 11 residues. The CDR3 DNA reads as TGCAGTGCTAGACAGGACTACGAGCAGTACTTC. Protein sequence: CSARQDYEQYF.

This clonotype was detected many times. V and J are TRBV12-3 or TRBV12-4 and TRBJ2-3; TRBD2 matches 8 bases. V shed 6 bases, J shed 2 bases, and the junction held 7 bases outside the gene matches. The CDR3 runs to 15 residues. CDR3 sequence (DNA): TGTGCCAGCAGACTTACGGGAGGGGACACAGATACGCAGTATTTT. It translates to CASRLTGGDTDTQYF.

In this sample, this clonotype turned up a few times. This CDR3 is CASSLGTGNGVTEAFF. CDR3 bases: TGTGCCAGCAGCTTAGGGACAGGGAATGGGGTCACTGAAGCTTTCTTT. The chain recombines TRBV7-9 with TRBJ1-1; the match to TRBD1 covers 8 bases. Germline V gives CDR1 SEHNR, CDR2 FQNEAQ (reference sequence). The trim removed 1 base at V and 4 bases at J, leaving 8 bases unmatched. CDR3 length equals 16 residues.

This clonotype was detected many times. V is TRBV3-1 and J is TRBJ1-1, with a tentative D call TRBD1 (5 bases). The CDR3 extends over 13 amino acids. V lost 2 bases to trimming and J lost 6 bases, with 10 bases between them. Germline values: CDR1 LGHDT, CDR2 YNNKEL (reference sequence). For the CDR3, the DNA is TGTGCCAGCAGCCAACAGGGTATATCTGAAGCTTTCTTT. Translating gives CASSQQGISEAFF.

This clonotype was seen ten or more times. The DNA of the CDR3 is TGTGCCAGCAGCCGTAGACTAGCGGGAGCGGCAGATACGCAGTATTTT. Its protein is CASSRRLAGAADTQYF. This chain links TRBV14 with TRBJ2-3, with 12 bases matching TRBD2. V shed 4 bases and J 4 bases; nucleotides not matched to a gene: 6. The CDR3 contains 16 residues. In germline, CDR1 is SGHDN, CDR2 FVKESK.

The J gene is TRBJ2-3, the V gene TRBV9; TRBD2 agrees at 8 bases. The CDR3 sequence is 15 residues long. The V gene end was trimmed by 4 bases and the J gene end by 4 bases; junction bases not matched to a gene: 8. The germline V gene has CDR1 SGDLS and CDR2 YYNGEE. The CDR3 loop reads CASSLLSGKADTQYF. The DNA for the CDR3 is TGTGCCAGCAGCCTCCTTAGCGGGAAGGCAGATACGCAGTATTTT.

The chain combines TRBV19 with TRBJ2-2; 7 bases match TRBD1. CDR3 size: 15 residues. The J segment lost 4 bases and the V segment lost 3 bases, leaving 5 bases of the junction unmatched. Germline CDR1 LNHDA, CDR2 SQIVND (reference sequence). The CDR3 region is CASSIRQGGTGELFF. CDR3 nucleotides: TGTGCCAGTAGTATTCGACAGGGTGGCACCGGGGAGCTGTTTTTT.

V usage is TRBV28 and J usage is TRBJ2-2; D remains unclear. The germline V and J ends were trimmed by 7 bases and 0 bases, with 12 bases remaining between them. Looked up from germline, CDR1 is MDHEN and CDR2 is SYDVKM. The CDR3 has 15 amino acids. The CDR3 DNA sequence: TGTGCCAGCAATATCGGCGGTGCGAACACCGGGGAGCTGTTTTTT. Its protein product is CASNIGGANTGELFF.

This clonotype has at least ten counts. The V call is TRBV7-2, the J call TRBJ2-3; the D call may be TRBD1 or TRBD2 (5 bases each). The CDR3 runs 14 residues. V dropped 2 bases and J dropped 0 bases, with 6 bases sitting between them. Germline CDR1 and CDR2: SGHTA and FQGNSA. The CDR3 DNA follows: TGTGCCAGCAGCTTATGGGGGAGCACAGATACGCAGTATTTT. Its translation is CASSLWGSTDTQYF.

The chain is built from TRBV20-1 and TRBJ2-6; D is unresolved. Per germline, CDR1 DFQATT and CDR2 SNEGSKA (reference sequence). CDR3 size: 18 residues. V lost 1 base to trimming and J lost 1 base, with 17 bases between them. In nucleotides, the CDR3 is TGCAGTGCTAGAGGACGGCCTCTAGACCCTTCTGGGGCCAACGTCCTGACTTTC. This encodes CSARGRPLDPSGANVLTF.

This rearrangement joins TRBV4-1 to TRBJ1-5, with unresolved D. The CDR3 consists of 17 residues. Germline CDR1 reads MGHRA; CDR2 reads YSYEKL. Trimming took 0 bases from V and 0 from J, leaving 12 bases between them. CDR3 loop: CASSQDRRGYSNQPQHF. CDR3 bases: TGCGCCAGCAGCCAAGATCGGAGAGGCTATAGCAATCAGCCCCAGCATTTT.

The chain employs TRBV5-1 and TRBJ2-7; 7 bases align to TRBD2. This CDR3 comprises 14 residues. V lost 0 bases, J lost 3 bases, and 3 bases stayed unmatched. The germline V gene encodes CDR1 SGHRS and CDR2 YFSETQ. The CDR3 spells CASSLERDYYEQYF. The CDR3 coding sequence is TGCGCCAGCAGCTTGGAAAGGGACTACTACGAGCAGTACTTC.

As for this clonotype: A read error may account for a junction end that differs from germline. DNA for the CDR3: TGTGCCAGCAACTTAAGTGGCGGGAGGGCCGGGGAGACCCAGTACTTC. Translated, it gives CASNLSGGRAGETQYF. The chain uses TRBV11-2 and TRBJ2-5; 9 bases agree with TRBD2. The germline gives CDR1 SGHAT, CDR2 FQNNGV. The CDR3 is 16 amino acids.

CDR3 coding DNA: TGTGCCAGCAGCGTAGCGGGCGAATACTGCGAGCAGTACTTC. It codes for CASSVAGEYCEQYF. V is TRBV9 and J is TRBJ2-7; no firm D call. The CDR3 is 14 residues long. The germline V gene has CDR1 SGDLS and CDR2 YYNGEE. Trimming left V 0 bases short and J 6 bases short, with 13 bases between.

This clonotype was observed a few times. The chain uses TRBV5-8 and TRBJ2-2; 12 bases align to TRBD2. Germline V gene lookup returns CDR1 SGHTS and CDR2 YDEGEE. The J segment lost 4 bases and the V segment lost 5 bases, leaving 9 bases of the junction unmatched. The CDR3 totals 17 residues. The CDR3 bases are TGTGCCAGCAGTACGACTAGCGGGAGTCATTTCACCGGGGAGCTGTTTTTT. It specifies CASSTTSGSHFTGELFF.

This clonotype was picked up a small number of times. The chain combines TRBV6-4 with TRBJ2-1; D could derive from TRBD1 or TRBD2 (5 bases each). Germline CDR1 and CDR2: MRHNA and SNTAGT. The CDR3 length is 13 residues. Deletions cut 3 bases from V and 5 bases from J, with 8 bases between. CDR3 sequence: CASSEGEHNEQFF. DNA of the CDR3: TGTGCCAGCAGTGAGGGGGAACACAATGAGCAGTTCTTC.

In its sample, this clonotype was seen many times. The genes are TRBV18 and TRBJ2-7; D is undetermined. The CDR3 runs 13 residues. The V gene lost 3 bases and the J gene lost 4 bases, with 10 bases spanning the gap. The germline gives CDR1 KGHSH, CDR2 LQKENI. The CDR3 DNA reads TGTGCCAGCTCACCTTACTCGGAATACGAGCAGTACTTC. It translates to CASSPYSEYEQYF.

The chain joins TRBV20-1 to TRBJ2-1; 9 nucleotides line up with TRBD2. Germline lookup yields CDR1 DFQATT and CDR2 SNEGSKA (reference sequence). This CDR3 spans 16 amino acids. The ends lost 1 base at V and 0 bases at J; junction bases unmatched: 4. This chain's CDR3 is CSARVAGASSYNEQFF. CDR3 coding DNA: TGCAGTGCTAGAGTAGCGGGAGCGAGCTCCTACAATGAGCAGTTCTTC.

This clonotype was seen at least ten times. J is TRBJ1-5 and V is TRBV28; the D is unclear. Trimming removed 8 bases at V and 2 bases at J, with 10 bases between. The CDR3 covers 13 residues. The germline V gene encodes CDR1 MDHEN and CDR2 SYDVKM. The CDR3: CASSSGGNQPQHF. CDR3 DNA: TGTGCCAGCTCCTCGGGCGGCAATCAGCCCCAGCATTTT.

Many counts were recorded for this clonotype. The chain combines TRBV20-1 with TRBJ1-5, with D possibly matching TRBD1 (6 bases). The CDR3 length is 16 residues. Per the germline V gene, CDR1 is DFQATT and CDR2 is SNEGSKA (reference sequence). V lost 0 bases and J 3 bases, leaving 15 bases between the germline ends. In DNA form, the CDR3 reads TGCAGTGCTAGAGACCTCAACAGGGTGGCCAATCAGCCCCAGCATTTT. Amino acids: CSARDLNRVANQPQHF.